This T cell receptor beta chain was recorded in a study of blood T cells in healthy people across ages (dated by TCRdb to the mid-2010s). About the study as a whole: In model experiments, template switching captured about one uniquely barcoded TCR beta cDNA molecule for every two T cells. To avoid experimental bias, donors of different ages were distributed randomly across sequencing lanes. For two donors (one aged 18 to 29 and one aged 80 or older), the study analyzed two additional independent replicas of 1 million unique cDNA reads from the same blood draw. Four age groups were formed from the donors: young (average roughly 15 years), middle-aged (roughly 38), aged (over 55) and long-lived (82). Using deep sequencing normalized with unique cDNA molecular identifiers, the study measured how TCR beta repertoire diversity changes with age. Results and caveats for the whole study, not just this receptor: Observed TCR beta diversity per million T cells fell roughly linearly with age, and a significant reduction was already apparent by age around 40. The CMV infection status of donors was not known, potentially confounding age-related changes in expanded clonotypes. Since profiling was done on bulk unsorted PBMCs, naive and antigen-experienced compartments could not be conclusively compared. Estimates of total diversity based on one million sequenced T cells were considered lower bounds and underestimates. The percentage of naive T cells measured by flow cytometry correlated strongly with observed TCR beta diversity. The long-lived group showed more naive CD4+ T cells, fewer expanded clones and increased TCR diversity than the aged group, suggesting age selection.

CDR1 and CDR2 were assigned from the germline V gene as SNHLY and FYNNEI. From cysteine to phenylalanine, the CDR3 is 13 amino acids long. CDR3 DNA only is kept here, 39 bases in frame from base 1. This clonotype was observed a few times. Which antigen it targets is not known. One end of the junction fails to match germline, which may point to a read error. Donors were 35 to 40 systemically healthy Caucasian individuals from Russia aged roughly 6 to 100 years. Each donor gave around 9.9 milliliters of peripheral blood, collected into EDTA-treated Vacutainer tubes. Ficoll-Paque density-gradient centrifugation was used to isolate PBMCs, with at least 7 million per sample. Trizol reagent was used to extract total RNA from the PBMCs, yielding at least 6 micrograms per sample. For every donor, an aliquot of PBMCs went through flow cytometry to measure the percentages of naive CD45RAhigh/CD27high T cells.

Library prep was done by 5' RACE. A second PCR of about 6 to 12 cycles was run with a J-beta primer mix and a sample-barcoded 5' primer. Each TCR beta cDNA molecule received a unique molecular identifier from a template-switch 5' adaptor carrying 12 random nucleotides. At least 2.5 million CDR3-containing paired-end reads were obtained from each sample. First-strand cDNA was synthesized from all RNA with the Mint cDNA synthesis kit, primed by a TRBC-specific oligonucleotide. All cDNA was treated with uracil-DNA glycosylase and then went through a first 18-cycle PCR with the universal primers M1SS and BC2_uni_R. Concerning the study's data processing: Each sample was normalized by randomly selecting 1 million high-quality reads, each carrying a distinct molecular identifier. Instead of being binned into consensus sequences, reads with shared molecular identifiers were discarded. MiTCR, set to a Q25 quality threshold and the strictest error-elimination algorithm, was used for CDR3 identification, clonotype clustering and error correction. Lower-bound total TCR beta diversity was estimated with a nonparametric unseen species model using Euler transformation. The public reads were run again by TCRdb, first through fastp at Q25 and then through MiXCR, and only productive beta chains were kept. Rows matching on CDR3 protein sequence are summarized as one entry with the most common DNA and genes. The V and J calls, along with clone size, are taken from TCRdb and not from the paper's own processing. The sample table shows 1.5 million to 2 million distinct CDR3 sequences, and around 42% are seen once. The ten largest clonotypes hold more than 20% of the sample.

The specimen sequenced was blood. This sequence originates from a human donor in good health. This sequence uses TRBV2 and TRBJ1-4, and possibly TRBD1, on 6 matching bases. The CDR3: CASSPTGIEKLFF. The nucleotide sequence is TGTGCCAGCAGTCCAACAGGGATCGAAAAGCTGTTTTTT. The full variable domain, completed from the reference TRBV2 and TRBJ1-4 proteins outside the CDR3, reads EPEVTQTPSHQVTQMGQEVILRCVPISNHLYFYWYRQILGQKVEFLVSFYNNEISEKSEIFDDQFSVERPDGSNFTLKIRSTKLEDSAMYFCASSPTGIEKLFFGSGTQLSVL.